A single sample is the source of the 23 T cell receptor beta chains below, sequenced in a study of blood T cell repertoires in COVID-19. TCRdb's copy holds only in-frame clones and misses some; the assay was immunoSEQ multiplex PCR. Here the sample spans 150,000 to 200,000 clones, roughly 88% being singletons. The specimen sequenced was PBMCs or T cells enriched from blood (not recorded which). The source of these receptors is a young woman who had recovered from COVID-19.

This clone was detected once. The chain couples TRBV5-1 to TRBJ1-2; 7 bases are a match to TRBD1. Germline V lookup: CDR1 SGHRS, CDR2 YFSETQ. The V and J ends lost 4 bases and 4 bases, in that order; junction bases with no gene match: 4. The CDR3 loop spans 13 amino acids. The DNA for the CDR3 is TGCGCCAGCAGCATAAGACAGGGCTATGGCTACACCTTC. Amino acids: CASSIRQGYGYTF.

The chain links TRBV10-1 to TRBJ1-6; tentatively, D is TRBD1 (6 bases). The CDR3 extends over 14 amino acids. Deletions cut 3 bases from V and 9 bases from J, with 12 bases between. CDR1 and CDR2 from the germline V gene are WNHNN and SYGVQD (reference sequence). CDR3 coding DNA: TGCGCCAGCAGTGAATCCGGGACAAGTTCACCCCTCCACTTT. The encoded protein is CASSESGTSSPLHF.

This rearrangement joins TRBV20-1 to TRBJ2-7; 9 bases line up with TRBD2. Looked up from germline, CDR1 is DFQATT and CDR2 is SNEGSKA (reference sequence). The CDR3 length is 11 residues. Trimming removed 3 bases from V and 9 bases from J; junction bases left unmatched: 3. CDR3 sequence (DNA): TGCAGTGCTAGCTTGACTAGCGGGCAGTACTTC. Its protein is CSASLTSGQYF.

The chain recombines TRBV5-1 with TRBJ2-7; a weak D match, TRBD1 (6 bases). The V end lost 0 bases, the J end lost 2 bases, and 12 bases lay between the germline ends. CDR1 and CDR2 (germline): SGHRS, YFSETQ. CDR3 length: 15 residues. The CDR3 sequence: CASSLVSGATYEQYF. In DNA, the CDR3 is TGCGCCAGCAGCTTGGTGTCAGGGGCAACCTACGAGCAGTACTTC. The whole variable domain, remainder taken from reference TRBV5-1 and TRBJ2-7, is KAGVTQTPRYLIKTRGQQVTLSCSPISGHRSVSWYQQTPGQGLQFLFEYFSETQRNKGNFPGRFSGRQFSNSRSEMNVSTLELGDSALYLCASSLVSGATYEQYFGPGTRLTVT.

V is TRBV6-5 and J is TRBJ2-3; D is perhaps TRBD2 (5 bases). CDR1 MNHEY and CDR2 SVGAGI come from the germline V gene. This CDR3 is 15 amino acids long. V was clipped by 2 bases and J by 6 bases, with 15 bases between them. CDR3 DNA sequence: TGTGCCAGCAGTTACGCCCGGCGTCCGGGGGATACGCAGTATTTT. Protein product: CASSYARRPGDTQYF.

This chain uses TRBV4-1 with TRBJ2-1; the match to TRBD1 covers 7 bases. The V and J ends lost 3 bases and 5 bases, in that order; junction bases with no gene match: 4. The V gene's germline CDR1 is MGHRA and CDR2 YSYEKL. CDR3 length: 14 residues. The CDR3 DNA follows: TGCGCCAGCAGCCAGGCCGACAGGGACAATGAGCAGTTCTTC. Translation: CASSQADRDNEQFF.

This chain uses TRBV18 with TRBJ1-2, with TRBD1 matching over 10 bases. From germline, CDR1 is KGHSH and CDR2 LQKENI. V was pared by 4 bases and J by 7 bases, with 3 bases of the junction left unmatched. The CDR3 loop spans 13 amino acids. DNA for the CDR3: TGTGCCAGCTCACGCGACAGGGGGCCTGGCTACACCTTC. Translation: CASSRDRGPGYTF.

The chain carries TRBV29-1 and TRBJ2-1, with TRBD1 as a possible D gene (6 bases). V gave up 6 bases and J gave up 4 bases, with 19 bases separating them. The CDR3 consists of 15 residues. Germline V gene data show CDR1 as SQVTM and CDR2 as ANQGSEA. The CDR3, as DNA: TGCAGCGTCCAGGGACACTCACAGCCATACAATGAGCAGTTCTTC. This codes for CSVQGHSQPYNEQFF.

The chain's CDR3 is CAWSPPRDSCNEKLFF. The DNA for the CDR3 is TGTGCCTGGAGTCCACCTCGAGACAGCTGTAATGAAAAACTGTTTTTT. The chain uses TRBV30 and TRBJ1-4; tentatively, D is TRBD1 (5 bases). V lost 2 bases to trimming and J lost 4 bases, with 17 bases between them. CDR1 is GTSNPN, CDR2 SVGIG, per germline (reference sequence). The CDR3 contains 16 residues.

Only one count was recorded for this clone. This chain uses TRBV10-3 with TRBJ2-1, with 11 bases lining up with TRBD1. There are 16 residues in the CDR3. Losses at the gene ends were 2 bases for V and 9 bases for J; bases not matched to a gene: 9. CDR1 and CDR2 from the germline V gene are ENHRY and SYGVKD. The CDR3 sequence: CAISEPTLGQGVEQFF. The CDR3 region has the DNA TGTGCCATCAGTGAGCCGACTTTGGGACAGGGGGTTGAGCAGTTCTTC.

The V and J genes are TRBV5-1 and TRBJ1-2; the D gene is possibly TRBD1 (6 bases). V was trimmed by 4 bases and J by 8 bases, leaving 12 bases between them. The CDR3 consists of 12 residues. Germline values: CDR1 SGHRS, CDR2 YFSETQ. This CDR3 is CASSPRGDGYTF. The CDR3 nucleotides are TGCGCCAGCAGCCCCAGGGGAGACGGCTACACCTTC.

The rearrangement uses TRBV19 and TRBJ2-7; 8 positions agree with TRBD1. Germline CDR1 is LNHDA and CDR2 is SQIVND (reference sequence). This CDR3 spans 15 amino acids. V shed 7 bases and J 1 base; nucleotides not matched to a gene: 9. The CDR3 here is CASKSVGTGSYEQYF. Written as DNA, the CDR3 is TGTGCCAGTAAGTCAGTCGGGACAGGATCCTACGAGCAGTACTTC.

The chain joins TRBV28 to TRBJ1-2; D gene unclear. CDR1 and CDR2 (germline): MDHEN, SYDVKM. This CDR3 has 13 residues. Trimming pared 5 bases from V and 8 bases from J, leaving 15 bases between. The CDR3: CASSLKRGVGYTF. In DNA form, the CDR3 reads TGTGCCAGCAGTCTAAAACGCGGGGTGGGCTACACCTTC.

V and J are TRBV29-1 and TRBJ1-2; weak D call: TRBD1 (5 bases). CDR1 and CDR2 from the germline V gene are SQVTM and ANQGSEA. The CDR3 runs to 14 residues. CDR3 coding DNA: TGCTCCATAGGGGATGGTGGACAAAGCTATGGCTACACCTTC. Encoded protein: CSIGDGGQSYGYTF.

A single count supports this clone. The V call is TRBV10-3, the J call TRBJ2-2, with D tentatively TRBD2 (6 bases). The CDR3 is made up of 14 amino acids. CDR1 is ENHRY and CDR2 is SYGVKD in the germline V gene. Trimming pared 3 bases from V and 6 bases from J, leaving 11 bases between. The CDR3 DNA follows: TGTGCCATCAGTGACCATACTAGCTCCGGGGAGCTGTTTTTT. Amino acids: CAISDHTSSGELFF.

The chain employs TRBV10-1 and TRBJ2-1; the match to TRBD2 covers 13 bases. With 3 bases clipped from V and 8 bases from J, the junction kept 7 bases outside the gene matches. CDR1 and CDR2 (germline): WNHNN, SYGVQD (reference sequence). The length of the CDR3 is 16 residues. The CDR3 spells CASSDTGLAGVDEQFF. CDR3 nucleotide sequence: TGCGCCAGCAGTGATACAGGACTAGCGGGGGTTGATGAGCAGTTCTTC.

V usage is TRBV4-1 and J usage is TRBJ1-3; TRBD1 matches at 11 bases. The CDR3 loop spans 15 amino acids. Per the germline V gene, CDR1 is MGHRA and CDR2 is YSYEKL. Trimming took 0 bases from V and 8 from J; bases not matched to a gene: 3. CDR3 in amino acids: CASSQEDRGPYTIYF. The CDR3 DNA follows: TGCGCCAGCAGCCAAGAGGACAGGGGGCCTTACACCATATATTTT.

The chain joins TRBV28 to TRBJ2-7; 8 bases are shared with TRBD1. The CDR3 runs to 15 residues. J was trimmed by 0 bases and V by 10 bases; bases with no gene match: 11. Germline CDR1 MDHEN, CDR2 SYDVKM. CDR3: CATQGGQAVSYEQYF. DNA for the CDR3: TGTGCCACCCAGGGGGGACAGGCTGTCTCCTACGAGCAGTACTTC.

The chain recombines TRBV28 with TRBJ1-2; 7 nucleotides align to TRBD1. The CDR3 consists of 15 residues. Per germline, CDR1 MDHEN and CDR2 SYDVKM. V lost 8 bases, J lost 6 bases, and 15 bases stayed unmatched. CDR3 in amino acids: CASAADSRDSNGYTF. The CDR3 region has the DNA TGTGCCAGCGCCGCGGATTCCCGGGACAGCAATGGCTACACCTTC.

This rearrangement joins TRBV3-1 (or the pseudogene TRBV3-2) to TRBJ1-6; possibly TRBD1 for D (6 bases). Looked up from germline, CDR1 is LGHDT and CDR2 is YNNKEL (reference sequence). This CDR3 spans 14 amino acids. V lost 4 bases to trimming and J lost 10 bases, with 14 bases between them. The CDR3 DNA sequence: TGTGCCAGCAGCCGACAACAGGGCAACTCACCCCTCCACTTT. It translates to CASSRQQGNSPLHF.

This clone was detected many times. V gene TRBV29-1 combines with J gene TRBJ1-1, with D possibly being TRBD1 (5 bases). V was trimmed by 2 bases and J by 6 bases, leaving 16 bases between them. CDR3 length: 14 residues. Germline CDR1 reads SQVTM; CDR2 reads ANQGSEA. CDR3 sequence (DNA): TGCAGCGTTGAAACGGGAGGGGAGGTGGCTGAAGCTTTCTTT. Translation: CSVETGGEVAEAFF.

The chain is built from TRBV3-1 (or the pseudogene TRBV3-2) and TRBJ2-2; D not resolved. Germline CDR1 is LGHDT and CDR2 is YNNKEL (reference sequence). Trimming pared 1 base from V and 5 bases from J, leaving 14 bases between. The CDR3 consists of 16 residues. The CDR3 loop reads CASSQATEIATGELFF. The CDR3 coding sequence is TGTGCCAGCAGCCAAGCCACAGAAATCGCAACCGGGGAGCTGTTTTTT.

The gene calls are TRBV10-1 and TRBJ1-3; D gene ambiguous. Germline lookup yields CDR1 WNHNN and CDR2 SYGVQD (reference sequence). V was pared by 4 bases and J by 0 bases, with 10 bases between. The CDR3 sequence is 15 residues long. The CDR3, as DNA: TGCGCCAGCAGTGTAGGCGGCGACTCTGGAAACACCATATATTTT. This encodes CASSVGGDSGNTIYF.